This T cell receptor (beta chain) was profiled in a study of CD8+ T cells in alopecia areata. Isolated RNA was reverse transcribed into cDNA used as the sequencing template. Measured with immunoSEQ multiplex PCR; TCRdb has only the in-frame clones, and not every one. Here the sample spans around 140,000 clones, more than 75% being singletons. The sample was CD8+ T cells sorted from blood, taken at week 0. The clonotype was recovered from a human donor with alopecia areata.

The CDR3 region is CASSLGPTYEQYF. The CDR3 coding sequence is TGTGCCAGCAGCCTAGGTCCAACCTACGAGCAGTACTTC. V usage is TRBV11-2 and J usage is TRBJ2-7; D remains unclear. Germline V CDR1 and CDR2: SGHAT, FQNNGV. The V end was cut by 5 bases, the J end by 2 bases, with 10 bases between. This CDR3 contains 13 residues.